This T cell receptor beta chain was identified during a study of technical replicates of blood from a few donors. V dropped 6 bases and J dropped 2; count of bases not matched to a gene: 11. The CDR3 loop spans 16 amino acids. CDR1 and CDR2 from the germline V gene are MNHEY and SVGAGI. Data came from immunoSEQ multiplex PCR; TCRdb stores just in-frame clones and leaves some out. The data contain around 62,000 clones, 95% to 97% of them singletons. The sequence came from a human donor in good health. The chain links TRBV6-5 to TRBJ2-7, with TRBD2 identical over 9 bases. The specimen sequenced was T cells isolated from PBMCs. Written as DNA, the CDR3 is TGTGCCAGCAGCTACCTGACTAGCGGTTCTCCCTACGAGCAGTACTTC. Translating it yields CASSYLTSGSPYEQYF.